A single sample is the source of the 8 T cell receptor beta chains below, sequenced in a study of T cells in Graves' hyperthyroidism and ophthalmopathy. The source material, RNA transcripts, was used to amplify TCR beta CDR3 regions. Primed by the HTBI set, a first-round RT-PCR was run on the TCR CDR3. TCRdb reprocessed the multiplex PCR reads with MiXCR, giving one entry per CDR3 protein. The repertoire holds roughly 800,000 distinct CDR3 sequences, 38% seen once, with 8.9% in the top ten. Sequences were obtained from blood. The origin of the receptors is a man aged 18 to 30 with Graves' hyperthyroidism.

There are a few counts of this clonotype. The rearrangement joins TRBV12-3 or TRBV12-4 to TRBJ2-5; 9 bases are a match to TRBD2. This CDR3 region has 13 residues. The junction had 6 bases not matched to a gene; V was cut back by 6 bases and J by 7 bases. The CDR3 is CASRRLAGRTQYF. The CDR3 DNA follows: TGTGCCAGCAGGCGTCTAGCGGGACGGACCCAGTACTTC.

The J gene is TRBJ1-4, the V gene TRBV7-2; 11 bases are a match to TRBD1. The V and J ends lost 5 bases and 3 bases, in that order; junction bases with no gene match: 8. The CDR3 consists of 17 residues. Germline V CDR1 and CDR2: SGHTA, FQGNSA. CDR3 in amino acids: CASSIWTGGAANEKLFF. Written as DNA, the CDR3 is TGTGCCAGCAGCATCTGGACAGGGGGCGCGGCTAATGAAAAACTGTTTTTT. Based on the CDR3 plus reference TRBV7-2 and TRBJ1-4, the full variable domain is GAGVSQSPSNKVTEKGKDVELRCDPISGHTALYWYRQSLGQGLEFLIYFQGNSAPDKSGLPSDRFSAERTGGSVSTLTIQRTQQEDSAVYLCASSIWTGGAANEKLFFGSGTQLSVL.

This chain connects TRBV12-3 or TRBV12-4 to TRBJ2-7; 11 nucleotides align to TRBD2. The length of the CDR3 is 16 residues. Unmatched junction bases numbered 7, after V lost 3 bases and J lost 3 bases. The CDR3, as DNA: TGTGCCAGCAGTTTTAGCGGGGGGGCCCCTCTCTACGAGCAGTACTTC. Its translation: CASSFSGGAPLYEQYF.

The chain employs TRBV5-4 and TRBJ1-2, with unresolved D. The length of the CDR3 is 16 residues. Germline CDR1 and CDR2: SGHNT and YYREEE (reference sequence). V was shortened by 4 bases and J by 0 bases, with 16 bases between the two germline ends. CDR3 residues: CASSQDPGGSNYGYTF. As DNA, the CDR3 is TGTGCCAGCAGCCAAGATCCAGGCGGATCTAACTATGGCTACACCTTC.

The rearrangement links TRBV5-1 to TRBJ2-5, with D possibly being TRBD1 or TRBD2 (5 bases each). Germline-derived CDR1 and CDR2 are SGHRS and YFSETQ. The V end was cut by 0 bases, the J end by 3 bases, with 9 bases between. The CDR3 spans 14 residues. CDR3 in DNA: TGCGCCAGCAGCTTGGGGGACCCTGAAGAGACCCAGTACTTC. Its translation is CASSLGDPEETQYF.

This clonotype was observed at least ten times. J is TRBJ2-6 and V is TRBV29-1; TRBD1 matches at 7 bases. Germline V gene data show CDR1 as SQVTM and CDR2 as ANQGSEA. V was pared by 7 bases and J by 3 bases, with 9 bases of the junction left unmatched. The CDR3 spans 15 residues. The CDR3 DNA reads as TGCAGCGCTCTGACAGGGAGATTTGGGGCCAACGTCCTGACTTTC. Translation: CSALTGRFGANVLTF.

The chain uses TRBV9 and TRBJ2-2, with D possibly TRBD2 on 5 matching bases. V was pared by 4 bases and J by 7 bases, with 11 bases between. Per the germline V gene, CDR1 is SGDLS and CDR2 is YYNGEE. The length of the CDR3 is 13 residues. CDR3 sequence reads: CASSPHGVGELFF. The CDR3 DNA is TGTGCCAGCAGCCCCCACGGGGTCGGGGAGCTGTTTTTT.

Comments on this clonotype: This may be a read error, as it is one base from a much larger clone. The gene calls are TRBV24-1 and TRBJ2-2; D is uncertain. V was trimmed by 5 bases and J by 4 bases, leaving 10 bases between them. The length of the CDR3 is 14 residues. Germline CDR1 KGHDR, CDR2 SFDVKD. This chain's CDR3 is CATSGIASTGELFF. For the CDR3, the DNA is TGTGCCACCAGTGGAATTGCGAGCACCGGGGAGCTGTTTTTT.